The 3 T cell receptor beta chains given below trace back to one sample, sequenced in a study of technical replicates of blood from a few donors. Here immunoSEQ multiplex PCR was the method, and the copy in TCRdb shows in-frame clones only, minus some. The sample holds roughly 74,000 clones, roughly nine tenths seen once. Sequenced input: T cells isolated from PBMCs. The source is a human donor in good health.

DNA for the CDR3: TGTGCCAGCAGCGTAGTCGCGGGGTCGAATGAGCAGTTCTTC. This encodes CASSVVAGSNEQFF. This rearrangement joins TRBV9 to TRBJ2-1; D is perhaps TRBD2 (6 bases). The CDR3 is made up of 14 amino acids. Trimming pared 0 bases from V and 7 bases from J, leaving 11 bases between. CDR1 is SGDLS and CDR2 is YYNGEE in the germline V gene.

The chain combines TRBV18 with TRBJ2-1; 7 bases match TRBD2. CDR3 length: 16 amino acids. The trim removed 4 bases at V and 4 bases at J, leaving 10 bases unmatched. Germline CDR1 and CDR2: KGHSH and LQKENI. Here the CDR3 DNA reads TGTGCCAGCTCACGCACTACTAGCGCAATTTACAATGAGCAGTTCTTC. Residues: CASSRTTSAIYNEQFF.

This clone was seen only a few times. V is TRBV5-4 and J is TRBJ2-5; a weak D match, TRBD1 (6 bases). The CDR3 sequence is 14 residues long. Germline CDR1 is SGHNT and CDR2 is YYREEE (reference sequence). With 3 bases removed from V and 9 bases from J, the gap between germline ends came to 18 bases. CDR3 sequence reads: CASSSTQGKDAQYF. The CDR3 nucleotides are TGTGCCAGCAGCTCTACACAGGGTAAGGACGCCCAGTACTTC.